This T cell receptor (beta chain) is from a study of cytomegalovirus exposure and HLA in healthy donors. General study results and limits: Confirmation was obtained in vitro that a few CMV-associated chains are specific for CMV antigens. V- and J-gene trimming in TCR beta was tied to a missense DCLRE1C variant by an analysis performed later.

Vbeta (60) and Jbeta (13) primers were used in the PCR. Here immunoSEQ multiplex PCR was the method, and the copy in TCRdb shows in-frame clones only, minus some. The repertoire includes about 98,000 clones, about four fifths of them detected once, and 10% to 11% sits in the top ten. The CDR3 sequence is 13 residues long. V gave up 3 bases and J gave up 5 bases, with 10 bases separating them. CDR1 and CDR2 from the germline V gene are SGHTA and FQGTGA. This clone was recorded once. What it binds is unknown. The clonotype comes from a man aged 18 to 30 in good health and CMV-seropositive. The source material was PBMCs. The gene calls are TRBV7-3 and TRBJ2-5, with D tentatively TRBD2 (5 bases). CDR3 nucleotide sequence: TGTGCCAGCAGCTTGAGTGGAGGCGAGACCCAGTACTTC. Amino acids: CASSLSGGETQYF.